Each of the 32 T cell receptor beta chains below was sequenced from the same sample in a study of blood T cells in healthy people across ages. Combining a sample-barcoded 5' primer with a J-beta primer mix, a second PCR ran for roughly 6 to 12 cycles. A single record per CDR3 protein comes from TCRdb applying MiXCR to the 5' RACE reads. The table lists fewer than 800,000 distinct CDR3 sequences, 32% of them singletons. The sequenced sample consisted of blood. These receptors all stem from a woman older than 75 in good health.

Remarks on this clonotype: A much larger clone is a single base away; this may be a read error. The chain uses TRBV29-1 and TRBJ2-7; 7 bases line up with TRBD1. Germline V CDR1 and CDR2: SQVTM, ANQGSEA. The CDR3 covers 14 residues. V lost 4 bases and J lost 7; bases outside the gene matches: 13. CDR3 bases: TGCAGCGTTGTACCAGGGGGTCTGGGAAATGAGCAGTACTTC. Residues: CSVVPGGLGNEQYF.

This clonotype was detected ten times or more. The V call is TRBV5-1, the J call TRBJ2-7; D is possibly TRBD2 (6 bases). Trimming left V 3 bases short and J 1 base short, with 23 bases between. This CDR3 has 18 amino acids. CDR1 SGHRS and CDR2 YFSETQ come from the germline V gene. DNA for the CDR3: TGCGCCAGCAGCTCGGGTCGAAGTCGGTGGGGGGAGTCCTACGAGCAGTACTTC. Amino acid sequence: CASSSGRSRWGESYEQYF.

This clonotype was counted ten times or more. This chain links TRBV6-5 with TRBJ2-7; weak D call: TRBD2 (6 bases). CDR1 is MNHEY, CDR2 SVGAGI, per germline. Deletions cut 6 bases from V and 2 bases from J, with 14 bases between. CDR3 length: 14 amino acids. The CDR3 spells CASSVSGVAYEQYF. As DNA, the CDR3 is TGTGCCAGCAGCGTCTCGGGAGTCGCCTACGAGCAGTACTTC.

This clonotype appeared many times. The chain links TRBV7-9 to TRBJ2-6; D perhaps matches TRBD2 (7 bases). Trimming took off 0 bases at V and 4 bases at J, with 19 bases between the two ends. The CDR3 loop spans 19 amino acids. CDR1 SEHNR and CDR2 FQNEAQ come from the germline V gene (reference sequence). The CDR3 spells CASSLARGGLSSGANVLTF. The CDR3 DNA reads as TGTGCCAGCAGCTTAGCTAGGGGGGGCCTCTCCTCAGGGGCCAACGTCCTGACTTTC.

The chain employs TRBV5-1 and TRBJ2-5; 7 nucleotides match TRBD1. This CDR3 spans 13 amino acids. Trimming at V came to 3 bases and at J to 3 bases, leaving 2 bases not matched to a gene. Germline V gene data show CDR1 as SGHRS and CDR2 as YFSETQ. In nucleotides, the CDR3 is TGCGCCAGCAGCTCGCAGGGGGAAGAGACCCAGTACTTC. Translated, it gives CASSSQGEETQYF. Full variable domain (missing parts from reference TRBV5-1 and TRBJ2-5): KAGVTQTPRYLIKTRGQQVTLSCSPISGHRSVSWYQQTPGQGLQFLFEYFSETQRNKGNFPGRFSGRQFSNSRSEMNVSTLELGDSALYLCASSSQGEETQYFGPGTRLLVL.

The genes are TRBV6-2 or TRBV6-3 and TRBJ2-2; D perhaps matches TRBD1 (5 bases). CDR3 length: 15 amino acids. With 0 bases removed from V and 5 bases from J, the gap between germline ends came to 10 bases. Germline CDR1 reads MNHEY; CDR2 reads SVGEGT. Here the CDR3 reads CASSYSKGDTGELFF. The DNA of the CDR3 is TGTGCCAGCAGTTACTCGAAAGGGGATACCGGGGAGCTGTTTTTT.

The chain links TRBV5-6 to TRBJ2-7; D is perhaps TRBD1 (5 bases). The CDR3 has 15 residues. The ends were cut back, 10 bases at V and 5 bases at J, with 25 bases in the middle. Germline V gene data show CDR1 as SGHDT and CDR2 as YYEEEE. DNA for the CDR3: TGTGCCGACAGCTTGGCCGGGCCCCAACGGAACGAGCAGTACTTC. Translated: CADSLAGPQRNEQYF.

The chain has TRBV3-1 and TRBJ2-5; 8 nucleotides agree with TRBD2. CDR1 and CDR2 from the germline V gene are LGHDT and YNNKEL (reference sequence). The J segment lost 3 bases and the V segment lost 1 base, leaving 4 bases of the junction unmatched. The CDR3 has 15 residues. CDR3 residues: CASSQVATSEETQYF. DNA of the CDR3: TGTGCCAGCAGCCAAGTTGCGACTAGCGAAGAGACCCAGTACTTC.

Ten or more counts support this clonotype. The V call is TRBV7-8, the J call TRBJ2-1; 7 bases map to TRBD2. This CDR3 contains 12 residues. Per germline, CDR1 SGHVS and CDR2 FQNEAQ. The ends lost 3 bases at V and 9 bases at J; junction bases unmatched: 2. CDR3 sequence reads: CASSFSGGEQFF. The CDR3 DNA reads TGTGCCAGCAGCTTCTCGGGAGGTGAGCAGTTCTTC.

Details on this clonotype: This could be a read error, since a much larger clone is one nucleotide away. The CDR3 coding sequence is TGTGCCAGCAGTTTAAACGGGGGGTTAACCTACAATGAGCAGTACTTC. The encoded protein is CASSLNGGLTYNEQYF. The chain carries TRBV12-3 or TRBV12-4 and TRBJ2-1, with 7 bases identical to TRBD2. The DNA end is a closer match to TRBJ2-7, so the J assignment may be wrong. The CDR3 has 16 residues.

This clonotype appeared many times. The chain uses TRBV6-2 or TRBV6-3 and TRBJ1-5; 8 bases are shared with TRBD1. V trimming: 7 bases; J trimming: 3 bases; junction bases outside the gene matches: 14. The CDR3 runs to 17 residues. Germline CDR1 is MNHEY and CDR2 is SVGEGT. The CDR3 DNA is TGTGCCAGCACTACCGACAGGGGAGTAAGGGTCAATCAGCCCCAGCATTTT. This translates into CASTTDRGVRVNQPQHF.

CDR3 amino acids: CASRRAGGNNEQFF. CDR3 nucleotides: TGTGCCAGCAGGCGTGCGGGGGGGAACAATGAGCAGTTCTTC. This chain connects TRBV27 to TRBJ2-1; 9 bases align to TRBD2. CDR3 length equals 14 residues. Germline-derived CDR1 and CDR2 are MNHEY and SMNVEV (reference sequence). The ends lost 6 bases at V and 5 bases at J; junction bases unmatched: 5.

The chain has TRBV9 and TRBJ2-1; perhaps TRBD2 as D (7 bases). CDR3 length: 14 amino acids. Germline V CDR1 and CDR2: SGDLS, YYNGEE. V shed 3 bases and J shed 4 bases, with 11 bases lying between them. The CDR3 here is CASSERDNYNEQFF. CDR3 nucleotides: TGTGCCAGCAGCGAGCGGGACAATTACAATGAGCAGTTCTTC.

This clonotype showed up many times. V and J are TRBV20-1 and TRBJ2-5; TRBD1 agrees at 7 bases. Germline CDR1 and CDR2: DFQATT and SNEGSKA (reference sequence). The CDR3 loop spans 13 amino acids. The trim removed 6 bases at V and 3 bases at J, leaving 7 bases unmatched. The CDR3 coding sequence is TGCAGTGCCGAGAACAGGGGAAAAGAGACCCAGTACTTC. This translates into CSAENRGKETQYF.

This clonotype showed up just a few times. The chain couples TRBV7-2 to TRBJ1-4; D remains unclear. The V end lost 0 bases, the J end lost 0 bases, and 5 bases lay between the germline ends. Germline V CDR1 and CDR2: SGHTA, FQGNSA. CDR3 length: 15 amino acids. The CDR3 here is CASSLAVTTNEKLFF. DNA for the CDR3: TGTGCCAGCAGCTTAGCGGTAACAACTAATGAAAAACTGTTTTTT. The whole variable domain, remainder taken from reference TRBV7-2 and TRBJ1-4, is GAGVSQSPSNKVTEKGKDVELRCDPISGHTALYWYRQSLGQGLEFLIYFQGNSAPDKSGLPSDRFSAERTGGSVSTLTIQRTQQEDSAVYLCASSLAVTTNEKLFFGSGTQLSVL.

This clonotype has just a few counts. The gene calls are TRBV12-3 or TRBV12-4 and TRBJ1-1; D perhaps matches TRBD1 (6 bases). The V end was cut by 3 bases, the J end by 5 bases, with 16 bases between. The CDR3 is 15 amino acids. CDR3 loop: CASSFSAQGSTEAFF. Here the CDR3 DNA reads TGTGCCAGCAGTTTTTCGGCCCAGGGGTCTACTGAAGCTTTCTTT.

This clonotype showed up just a few times. This sequence joins TRBV20-1 and TRBJ2-5; 12 bases fit TRBD2. The V segment lost 3 bases and the J segment 11 bases; nucleotides outside the gene matches: 10. Germline values: CDR1 DFQATT, CDR2 SNEGSKA (reference sequence). The CDR3 covers 14 residues. The CDR3 sequence is CSARLAGGSNEQYF. The CDR3 region has the DNA TGCAGTGCTAGGCTAGCGGGGGGGAGTAATGAGCAGTACTTC.

V usage is TRBV5-1 and J usage is TRBJ1-4; weak D call: TRBD1 (6 bases). CDR1 and CDR2 from the germline V gene are SGHRS and YFSETQ. The ends were cut back, 4 bases at V and 5 bases at J, with 15 bases in the middle. There are 15 residues in the CDR3. The CDR3 loop reads CASSPGGSGNEKLFF. CDR3 DNA sequence: TGCGCCAGCAGCCCGGGGGGCAGTGGGAATGAAAAACTGTTTTTT.

The chain couples TRBV9 to TRBJ2-1; 10 positions agree with TRBD2. This CDR3 has 15 residues. Per the germline V gene, CDR1 is SGDLS and CDR2 is YYNGEE. The trim removed 3 bases at V and 8 bases at J, leaving 8 bases unmatched. CDR3 sequence: CASSASGGGCHEQFF. The CDR3 DNA reads TGTGCCAGCAGCGCGAGCGGGGGGGGTTGTCATGAGCAGTTCTTC.

This clonotype was seen once. The CDR3, as DNA: TGTGCCATCAGTGGACTAGCGGGAGGAGTCACAGATACGCAGTATTTT. As protein: CAISGLAGGVTDTQYF. This chain uses TRBV10-3 with TRBJ2-3, with 13 bases that match TRBD2. The V and J ends lost 4 bases and 2 bases, in that order; junction bases with no gene match: 3. Germline loops: CDR1 ENHRY, CDR2 SYGVKD. This CDR3 has 16 amino acids.

This clonotype was counted at least ten times. The chain employs TRBV6-1 and TRBJ1-1, with a tentative D call TRBD1 (6 bases). Germline V gene sequence: CDR1 MNHNS, CDR2 SASEGT. The CDR3 is 19 residues long. Trimming shortened V by 6 bases and J by 2 bases, and 28 bases separated the two germline ends. The CDR3, as DNA: TGTGCCAGCAGCCCGCGTCCGTTCCCGAAACAGGGCCACAACACTGAAGCTTTCTTT. Protein sequence: CASSPRPFPKQGHNTEAFF.

The sample holds many counts of this clonotype. V usage is TRBV25-1 and J usage is TRBJ2-5; D uncertain. Per germline, CDR1 MGHDK and CDR2 SYGVNS. The V end was cut by 3 bases, the J end by 7 bases, with 9 bases between. The CDR3 is 12 residues long. This CDR3 is CASSDRDWTQYF. In nucleotides, the CDR3 is TGTGCCAGCAGTGACCGCGACTGGACCCAGTACTTC.

The J gene is TRBJ2-3, the V gene TRBV7-6; D is undetermined. Trimming took off 5 bases at V and 5 bases at J, with 11 bases between the two ends. This CDR3 has 13 residues. Germline CDR1 and CDR2: SGHVS and FNYEAQ. CDR3 DNA sequence: TGTGCCAGCAGCGTAGACTCGAGAGATACGCAGTATTTT. Its translation is CASSVDSRDTQYF.

The V gene is TRBV7-9, the J gene TRBJ1-6; no reliable D call. The V end was cut by 2 bases, the J end by 9 bases, with 23 bases between. The V gene's germline CDR1 is SEHNR and CDR2 FQNEAQ (reference sequence). CDR3 length: 18 residues. The CDR3 is CASSLLTGLAADFSPLHF. The CDR3 nucleotides read TGTGCCAGCAGCTTACTAACCGGGCTAGCAGCGGACTTTTCACCCCTCCACTTT.

V gene TRBV19 combines with J gene TRBJ1-1; 7 bases agree with TRBD1. Germline V gene sequence: CDR1 LNHDA, CDR2 SQIVND (reference sequence). The CDR3 covers 15 residues. J lost 5 bases, V lost 0 bases, and 6 bases had no gene match. The CDR3 loop reads CASSIEDRPGTEAFF. The CDR3 nucleotides read TGTGCCAGTAGTATAGAGGACAGGCCGGGAACTGAAGCTTTCTTT.

This clonotype was picked up many times. The chain carries TRBV28 and TRBJ2-7; the D gene is possibly TRBD2 (7 bases). This CDR3 is 16 amino acids long. The ends were cut back, 8 bases at V and 6 bases at J, with 26 bases in the middle. Germline V CDR1 and CDR2: MDHEN, SYDVKM. The CDR3 DNA reads as TGTGCCAGCTCAATTCTCCTAGGGGGGGGGATCGGCGAGCAGTACTTC. Encoded protein: CASSILLGGGIGEQYF.

This clonotype came up a few times. It may be a read error: a sequence one base away is much more abundant. The J gene is TRBJ2-1, the V gene TRBV29-1, with 8 bases lining up with TRBD1. Germline CDR1 and CDR2: SQVTM and ANQGSEA. J was trimmed by 7 bases and V by 2 bases; bases with no gene match: 7. CDR3 length: 14 residues. The CDR3 coding sequence is TGCAGCGTTGAATTTCAGGGGGCGAGTAATGAGCAGTTCTTC. It encodes CSVEFQGASNEQFF.

This clonotype was observed a few times. A much larger clone is a single base away; this may be a read error. The gene calls are TRBV5-1 and TRBJ2-5; D gene unclear. Germline V gene lookup returns CDR1 SGHRS and CDR2 YFSETQ. This CDR3 is built from 13 residues. CDR3 in amino acids: CVSSSRNQETQYF. CDR3 DNA sequence: TGCGTCAGCAGCTCCCGCAACCAAGAGACCCAGTACTTC.

Many counts were recorded for this clonotype. The genes are TRBV27 and TRBJ2-7; D perhaps matches TRBD1 (6 bases). V lost 8 bases, J lost 0 bases, and 23 bases lay in between. The CDR3 consists of 17 residues. CDR1 MNHEY and CDR2 SMNVEV come from the germline V gene (reference sequence). As DNA, the CDR3 is TGTGCCAGCGGCCCTCTTCGAAGGGACACTCACTCCTACGAGCAGTACTTC. This gives the protein CASGPLRRDTHSYEQYF.

In its sample, this clonotype was seen once. The chain links TRBV6-5 to TRBJ2-7; weak D call: TRBD2 (5 bases). CDR1 MNHEY and CDR2 SVGAGI come from the germline V gene. V shed 0 bases and J shed 1 base, with 10 bases lying between them. The CDR3 covers 15 residues. DNA of the CDR3: TGTGCCAGCAGTTACTCAACACGGGGTTCCTACGAGCAGTACTTC. It yields the protein CASSYSTRGSYEQYF.

Only a few counts were recorded for this clonotype. This sequence joins TRBV4-2 and TRBJ1-3; 7 bases are shared with TRBD1. The germline gives CDR1 LGHNA, CDR2 YNFKEQ. This CDR3 has 17 residues. V lost 0 bases, J lost 2 bases, and 7 bases stayed unmatched. This CDR3 reads CASSQEPQGLTGNTIYF. The CDR3 coding sequence is TGTGCCAGCAGCCAAGAACCACAGGGGCTAACTGGAAACACCATATATTTT.

Comment on this clonotype: A much larger clone sits a single nucleotide away, making a read error possible. The CDR3 DNA follows: TGTGCCAGCAGCTCATTAGCGGGGGTTAGCGCAGATACGCAGTATTTT. The encoded protein is CASSSLAGVSADTQYF. V usage is TRBV7-6 and J usage is TRBJ2-3; 9 nucleotides line up with TRBD2. The CDR3 spans 16 residues. After removal of 4 bases from V and 4 bases from J, the junction contained 9 bases not matched to a gene. Germline-derived CDR1 and CDR2 are SGHVS and FNYEAQ.